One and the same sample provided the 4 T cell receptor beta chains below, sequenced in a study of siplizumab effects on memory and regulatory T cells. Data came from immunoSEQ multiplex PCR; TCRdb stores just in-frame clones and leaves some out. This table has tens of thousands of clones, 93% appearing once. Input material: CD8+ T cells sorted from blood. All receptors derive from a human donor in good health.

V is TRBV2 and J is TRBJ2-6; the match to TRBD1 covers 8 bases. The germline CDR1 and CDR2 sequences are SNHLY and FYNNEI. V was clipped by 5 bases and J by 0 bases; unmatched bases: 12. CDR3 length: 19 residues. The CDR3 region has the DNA TGTGCCAGCAGTCAACCCGGGACAGGACCGGACTCTGGGGCCAACGTCCTGACTTTC. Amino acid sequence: CASSQPGTGPDSGANVLTF.

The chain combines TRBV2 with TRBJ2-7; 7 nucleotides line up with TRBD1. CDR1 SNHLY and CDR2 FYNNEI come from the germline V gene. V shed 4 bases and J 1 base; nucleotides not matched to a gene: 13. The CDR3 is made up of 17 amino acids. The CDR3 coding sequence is TGTGCCAGCAGTGCCGCCTCGACCGGGACAGCATCCTACGAGCAGTACTTC. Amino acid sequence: CASSAASTGTASYEQYF.

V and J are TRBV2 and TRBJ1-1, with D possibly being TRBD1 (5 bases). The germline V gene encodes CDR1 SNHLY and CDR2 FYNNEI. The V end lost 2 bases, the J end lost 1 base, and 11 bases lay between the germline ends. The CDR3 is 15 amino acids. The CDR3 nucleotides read TGTGCCAGCAGTGAATGGACAACATCGAACACTGAAGCTTTCTTT. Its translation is CASSEWTTSNTEAFF.

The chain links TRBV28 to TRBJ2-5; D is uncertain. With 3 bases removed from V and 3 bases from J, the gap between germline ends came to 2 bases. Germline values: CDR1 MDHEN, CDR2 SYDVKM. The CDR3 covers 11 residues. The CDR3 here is CASSFEETQYF. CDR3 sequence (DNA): TGTGCCAGCAGTTTTGAAGAGACCCAGTACTTC. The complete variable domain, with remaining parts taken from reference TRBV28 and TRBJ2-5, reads DVKVTQSSRYLVKRTGEKVFLECVQDMDHENMFWYRQDPGLGLRLIYFSYDVKMKEKGDIPEGYSVSREKKERFSLILESASTNQTSMYLCASSFEETQYFGPGTRLLVL.